The present entry profiles one TCR beta chain with its context. Its antigen is undetermined. The source of the sample is a study of shared clonotypes between healthy human individuals. Overall study context: Ranging from 18 to 49 in age, donors were a couple of women and a few men.

The team ran DNA from unsorted PBMCs on ten immunoSEQ deep assay plates for sequencing. Generated by immunoSEQ multiplex PCR, the TCRdb table keeps only in-frame clones and is missing some. The sample has around 430,000 clones, more than 75% seen once; the top ten hold around 13%. Germline-derived CDR1 and CDR2 are SQVTM and ANQGSEA. This CDR3 has 13 amino acids. Deletions cut 6 bases from V and 0 bases from J, with 9 bases between. Study conclusions and caveats: How much donors shared clonotypes was expected to be affected by sequencing depth.

This TCR derives from a woman aged 35 to 49 in good health. Some clones in this sample may be carry-over from other donors' samples. The gene calls are TRBV29-1 and TRBJ1-5; D possibly corresponds to TRBD1 (5 bases). Source material: PBMCs. The CDR3 loop reads CSVKQDSNQPQHF. CDR3 in DNA: TGCAGCGTGAAACAGGATAGCAATCAGCCCCAGCATTTT.